The 28 T cell receptor beta chains listed next were all sequenced from one sample in a study of blood T cells in healthy people across ages. Then a second PCR, running about 6 to 12 cycles, was carried out with a sample-barcoded 5' primer and a J-beta primer mix. TCRdb reanalysed the 5' RACE reads using MiXCR and keeps one entry per CDR3 protein. The sample carries 1.5 million to 2 million distinct CDR3 sequences, about 28% recorded once. Sequencing was done on a sample of blood. The receptors derive from a woman in her thirties in good health.

There are a few counts of this clonotype. The CDR3 coding sequence is TGTGCCAGCAGCCCAGGCGGGGCACTGCAAGAGACCCAGTACTTC. Amino acids: CASSPGGALQETQYF. The rearrangement uses TRBV9 and TRBJ2-5; the D gene is possibly TRBD2 (6 bases). V shed 4 bases and J shed 2 bases, with 15 bases lying between them. This CDR3 contains 15 residues. Germline lookup yields CDR1 SGDLS and CDR2 YYNGEE. Variable domain in full (rest from reference TRBV9 and TRBJ2-5): DSGVTQTPKHLITATGQRVTLRCSPRSGDLSVYWYQQSLDQGLQFLIQYYNGEERAKGNILERFSAQQFPDLHSELNLSSLELGDSALYFCASSPGGALQETQYFGPGTRLLVL.

In this sample, this clonotype turned up many times. The J gene is TRBJ1-2, the V gene TRBV30; D remains unclear. This CDR3 is built from 12 residues. Trimming pared 2 bases from V and 4 bases from J, leaving 8 bases between. Germline V gives CDR1 GTSNPN, CDR2 SVGIG (reference sequence). The CDR3 region is CAWSPSGYGYTF. In nucleotides, the CDR3 is TGTGCCTGGAGTCCCTCGGGCTATGGCTACACCTTC.

This clonotype appeared a few times. The V and J genes are TRBV5-1 and TRBJ1-2; D gene ambiguous. V lost 1 base, J lost 0 bases, and 10 bases lay in between. The CDR3 covers 15 residues. The germline V gene encodes CDR1 SGHRS and CDR2 YFSETQ. The CDR3 here is CASSLSASTNYGYTF. In nucleotides, the CDR3 is TGCGCCAGCAGCTTGTCTGCCAGCACTAACTATGGCTACACCTTC.

The rearrangement uses TRBV5-1 and TRBJ1-4; D is unresolved. Germline loops: CDR1 SGHRS, CDR2 YFSETQ. The ends were cut back, 3 bases at V and 7 bases at J, with 13 bases in the middle. This CDR3 spans 14 amino acids. The CDR3, as DNA: TGCGCCAGCAGCTCCGCGGTGGATCCTGAAAAACTGTTTTTT. Residues: CASSSAVDPEKLFF. Full variable domain (outside the CDR3, taken from reference TRBV5-1 and TRBJ1-4): KAGVTQTPRYLIKTRGQQVTLSCSPISGHRSVSWYQQTPGQGLQFLFEYFSETQRNKGNFPGRFSGRQFSNSRSEMNVSTLELGDSALYLCASSSAVDPEKLFFGSGTQLSVL.

Concerning this clonotype: A junction boundary mismatches the germline segment, possibly from a read error. The chain has TRBV4-1 and TRBJ2-1; 8 positions match TRBD1. Germline CDR1 MGHRA, CDR2 YSYEKL. The CDR3 has 15 residues. The CDR3 coding sequence is TGCGCCAGCAGCTACAGACAGGGGCAGGACAATGGGCAGTTCTTC. It codes for CASSYRQGQDNGQFF.

This chain's CDR3 is CAISEWEGPQHF. As DNA, the CDR3 is TGTGCCATCAGTGAATGGGAGGGGCCCCAGCATTTT. The chain couples TRBV10-3 to TRBJ1-5; D is ambiguous. V dropped 3 bases and J dropped 9 bases, with 9 bases sitting between them. Germline lookup yields CDR1 ENHRY and CDR2 SYGVKD. This CDR3 region has 12 residues.

This clonotype turned up a few times. V and J are TRBV3-1 and TRBJ2-1; TRBD1 is a possible D gene (6 bases). V lost 0 bases and J 2 bases, leaving 11 bases between the germline ends. The germline V gene has CDR1 LGHDT and CDR2 YNNKEL (reference sequence). The CDR3 is made up of 16 amino acids. CDR3 in DNA: TGTGCCAGCAGCCAAGAAGACAGGCTAACCTACAATGAGCAGTTCTTC. Translating gives CASSQEDRLTYNEQFF.

In nucleotides, the CDR3 is TGCGCCAGCAGCTTCGGACAGGGTCCCCTCTACGAGCAGTACTTC. This gives the protein CASSFGQGPLYEQYF. V is TRBV5-1 and J is TRBJ2-7; 8 bases are shared with TRBD1. Germline V gene lookup returns CDR1 SGHRS and CDR2 YFSETQ. Trimming removed 2 bases from V and 3 bases from J; junction bases left unmatched: 7. The CDR3 has 15 residues. The variable domain in full, with the rest retrieved from reference TRBV5-1 and TRBJ2-7, is KAGVTQTPRYLIKTRGQQVTLSCSPISGHRSVSWYQQTPGQGLQFLFEYFSETQRNKGNFPGRFSGRQFSNSRSEMNVSTLELGDSALYLCASSFGQGPLYEQYFGPGTRLTVT.

The chain uses TRBV2 and TRBJ1-1, with 8 bases identical to TRBD1. Germline trimming cut 7 bases from V and 6 bases from J; bases unmatched to any gene: 25. This CDR3 region has 19 residues. Per the germline V gene, CDR1 is SNHLY and CDR2 is FYNNEI. The CDR3 spells CASTRKGQGAGKLTAEAFF. The DNA for the CDR3 is TGTGCCAGCACCCGAAAGGGGCAGGGGGCGGGTAAGTTGACAGCTGAAGCTTTCTTT.

This clonotype was counted only a few times. V gene TRBV4-3 combines with J gene TRBJ1-5; 9 positions match TRBD1. V was clipped by 1 base and J by 7 bases; unmatched bases: 5. Germline-derived CDR1 and CDR2 are LGHNA and YSLEER. The CDR3 has 15 amino acids. The CDR3 sequence: CASSQGTGEEQPQHF. The DNA of the CDR3 is TGCGCCAGCAGCCAAGGGACAGGGGAGGAGCAGCCCCAGCATTTT.

This chain joins TRBV5-4 and TRBJ1-2, with no clear D. The V end was cut by 0 bases, the J end by 6 bases, with 15 bases between. There are 15 residues in the CDR3. Germline V gene lookup returns CDR1 SGHNT and CDR2 YYREEE (reference sequence). CDR3 region: CASSLVIPVGHGYTF. For the CDR3, the DNA is TGTGCCAGCAGCTTGGTGATTCCTGTCGGGCATGGCTACACCTTC.

This chain links TRBV28 with TRBJ2-5; a possible D gene is TRBD1 (6 bases). Germline V lookup: CDR1 MDHEN, CDR2 SYDVKM. The V end lost 1 base, the J end lost 3 bases, and 9 bases lay between the germline ends. The CDR3 is 14 residues long. The CDR3 DNA follows: TGTGCCAGCAGTTTATCGTCAGGGGAAGAGACCCAGTACTTC. This encodes CASSLSSGEETQYF.

V gene TRBV12-3 or TRBV12-4 combines with J gene TRBJ1-5, with a weak D call TRBD1 (6 bases). V lost 5 bases and J 2 bases, leaving 13 bases between the germline ends. This CDR3 is 15 amino acids long. Here the CDR3 DNA reads TGTGCCAGCAGTAGACAGGTGGCGGGCAATCAGCCCCAGCATTTT. Its protein product is CASSRQVAGNQPQHF.

The chain is built from TRBV2 and TRBJ2-1; 9 bases match TRBD1. With 11 bases clipped from V and 6 bases from J, the junction kept 11 bases outside the gene matches. The CDR3 totals 14 residues. The germline V gene has CDR1 SNHLY and CDR2 FYNNEI. The CDR3 is CASQRTGVGNEQFF. The CDR3 DNA sequence: TGTGCCTCCCAAAGGACAGGGGTCGGCAATGAGCAGTTCTTC.

The chain couples TRBV28 to TRBJ1-4, with D maybe TRBD1 (6 bases). V gave up 3 bases and J gave up 10 bases, with 18 bases separating them. This CDR3 comprises 15 residues. Looked up from germline, CDR1 is MDHEN and CDR2 is SYDVKM. CDR3 nucleotide sequence: TGTGCCAGCAGTTTGTATGGCTCAACGACAGGAAAACTGTTTTTT. This codes for CASSLYGSTTGKLFF.

The J gene is TRBJ1-6, the V gene TRBV5-1; the match to TRBD1 covers 9 bases. The CDR3 consists of 15 residues. Germline values: CDR1 SGHRS, CDR2 YFSETQ. V gave up 4 bases and J gave up 10 bases; unmatched junction bases: 9. The CDR3 sequence is CASSLTGTGFSPLHF. CDR3 bases: TGCGCCAGCAGCCTCACCGGGACAGGGTTCTCACCCCTCCACTTT.

This clonotype came up a few times. V gene TRBV5-1 combines with J gene TRBJ2-1, with a weak D call TRBD2 (6 bases). Trimming took off 1 base at V and 7 bases at J, with 12 bases between the two ends. Per germline, CDR1 SGHRS and CDR2 YFSETQ. The CDR3 consists of 14 residues. The CDR3 nucleotides read TGCGCCAGCAGCTTGTCCGGACTAATAAATGAGCAGTTCTTC. Translating it yields CASSLSGLINEQFF. Full variable domain (missing parts from reference TRBV5-1 and TRBJ2-1): KAGVTQTPRYLIKTRGQQVTLSCSPISGHRSVSWYQQTPGQGLQFLFEYFSETQRNKGNFPGRFSGRQFSNSRSEMNVSTLELGDSALYLCASSLSGLINEQFFGPGTRLTVL.

Worth noting for this clonotype: Being one base from a much bigger clone, this may be a read error. CDR3 coding DNA: TGCAGTGCTAGAGCCCCAGCGGGAGCGGGCGAGCAGTACTTC. This sequence encodes CSARAPAGAGEQYF. This chain uses TRBV20-1 with TRBJ2-7; 8 bases align to TRBD2. The CDR3 totals 14 residues. V dropped 1 base and J dropped 6; count of bases not matched to a gene: 8. Germline loops: CDR1 DFQATT, CDR2 SNEGSKA (reference sequence).

The CDR3 is CASGLAGGVEQFF. The CDR3 coding sequence is TGCGCCAGTGGACTAGCGGGAGGGGTTGAGCAGTTCTTC. The rearrangement joins TRBV5-1 to TRBJ2-1, with TRBD2 identical over 15 bases. With 8 bases clipped from V and 9 bases from J, the junction kept 3 bases outside the gene matches. This CDR3 contains 13 residues. CDR1 and CDR2 from the germline V gene are SGHRS and YFSETQ.

The V call is TRBV28, the J call TRBJ2-7; 9 nucleotides agree with TRBD1. Germline V gives CDR1 MDHEN, CDR2 SYDVKM. V trimming: 6 bases; J trimming: 5 bases; junction bases outside the gene matches: 5. CDR3 length: 13 amino acids. DNA for the CDR3: TGTGCCAGCAGCGAGGGACAGGGCAACGAGCAGTACTTC. It yields the protein CASSEGQGNEQYF.

Points on this clonotype: A much larger clone differs by one base, so this may be a read error. The V call is TRBV4-2, the J call TRBJ2-7; 8 positions match TRBD1. This CDR3 region has 16 residues. Germline V gene lookup returns CDR1 LGHNA and CDR2 YNFKEQ. The junction had 5 bases not matched to a gene; V was cut back by 1 base and J by 0 bases. The CDR3 region is CASSQVTGASSYEQYF. CDR3 bases: TGTGCCAGCAGCCAAGTGACAGGGGCAAGCTCCTACGAGCAGTACTTC.

In its sample, this clonotype was seen a few times. This CDR3 reads CASSVGIGPNYGYTF. The CDR3 nucleotides read TGTGCCAGCAGCGTAGGAATAGGTCCCAACTATGGCTACACCTTC. The rearrangement uses TRBV9 and TRBJ1-2; D is unresolved. Trimming cost V 0 bases and J 2 bases, with 11 bases left between them. In germline, CDR1 is SGDLS, CDR2 YYNGEE. There are 15 residues in the CDR3.

Only a few counts were recorded for this clonotype. The chain combines TRBV7-2 with TRBJ2-7; maybe TRBD2 (6 bases). In germline, CDR1 is SGHTA, CDR2 FQGNSA. The CDR3 is 15 residues long. Trimming took off 5 bases at V and 3 bases at J, with 17 bases between the two ends. CDR3 DNA: TGTGCCAGCAGCCAAACCGGGACTGGAGACTACGAGCAGTACTTC. This encodes CASSQTGTGDYEQYF.

The chain uses TRBV27 and TRBJ2-3, with 7 bases aligning to TRBD2. This CDR3 contains 16 residues. With V trimmed by 7 bases and J by 0 bases, 10 bases remained unmatched. In germline, CDR1 is MNHEY, CDR2 SMNVEV (reference sequence). The CDR3 coding sequence is TGTGCCAGCAAAATAGAGCGGGGAACTAGCACAGATACGCAGTATTTT. Translating gives CASKIERGTSTDTQYF.

The chain uses TRBV5-1 and TRBJ2-3; 8 bases agree with TRBD2. Germline V CDR1 and CDR2: SGHRS, YFSETQ. V lost 1 base, J lost 5 bases, and 6 bases stayed unmatched. The CDR3 contains 15 residues. The CDR3 is CASSLRGGARDTQYF. The DNA for the CDR3 is TGCGCCAGCAGCTTGCGGGGGGGGGCAAGAGATACGCAGTATTTT.

This chain connects TRBV2 to TRBJ1-4; 9 bases match TRBD1. V lost 3 bases and J lost 7; bases outside the gene matches: 3. CDR1 SNHLY and CDR2 FYNNEI come from the germline V gene. CDR3 length equals 14 residues. The CDR3 nucleotides are TGTGCCAGCAGTGAGGACAGGGGTCTTGAAAAACTGTTTTTT. This codes for CASSEDRGLEKLFF.

This clonotype was counted ten times or more. The chain uses TRBV5-1 and TRBJ2-1; D might be TRBD2 (6 bases). This CDR3 spans 12 amino acids. V gave up 6 bases and J gave up 7 bases, with 11 bases separating them. CDR1 is SGHRS and CDR2 is YFSETQ in the germline V gene. Here the CDR3 DNA reads TGCGCCAGCACCGGGACTGCGAATGAGCAGTTCTTC. Translated, it gives CASTGTANEQFF.

As for this clonotype: At one end, the junction sequence differs from germline, possibly due to a read error. This chain links TRBV9 with TRBJ1-2, with D possibly TRBD1 on 6 matching bases. The CDR3 length is 13 residues. Germline lookup yields CDR1 SGDLS and CDR2 YYNGEE. The CDR3 DNA sequence: TGTGCCAGCAGCGTCGACGGGGGCTATGGCTGCACCTTC. Translation: CASSVDGGYGCTF.